Following are 29 T cell receptor beta chains from one sample sequenced in a study of blood T cell repertoires in COVID-19. Profiling relied on immunoSEQ multiplex PCR, and the TCRdb table lists in-frame clones only, not all of them. This sample has about 70,000 clones, with around 88% found just once. Sample: peripheral blood. These receptors all come from a human donor in a cohort sampled during active COVID-19.

The chain employs TRBV4-3 and TRBJ2-2; tentatively, D is TRBD2 (6 bases). CDR1 and CDR2 from the germline V gene are LGHNA and YSLEER. Trimming left V 3 bases short and J 4 bases short, with 12 bases between. This CDR3 spans 15 amino acids. The CDR3 here is CASSQSGTLTGELFF. The CDR3, as DNA: TGCGCCAGCAGCCAGTCCGGGACTCTCACCGGGGAGCTGTTTTTT.

V is TRBV6-1 and J is TRBJ2-6; D perhaps matches TRBD1 (5 bases). Germline-derived CDR1 and CDR2 are MNHNS and SASEGT. CDR3 size: 18 residues. Trimming cost V 4 bases and J 2 bases, with 18 bases left between them. The CDR3 protein is CASSVHLMAGPGANVLTF. The DNA for the CDR3 is TGTGCCAGCAGTGTTCATCTTATGGCAGGGCCTGGGGCCAACGTCCTGACTTTC.

The chain employs TRBV2 and TRBJ2-3; TRBD2 might be the D (6 bases). V was pared by 3 bases and J by 8 bases, with 9 bases between. Germline CDR1 is SNHLY and CDR2 is FYNNEI. This CDR3 has 12 residues. CDR3 amino acids: CASSDTGSTQYF. CDR3 in DNA: TGTGCCAGCAGTGATACCGGGAGTACGCAGTATTTT.

This chain uses TRBV7-9 with TRBJ2-3, with 9 bases that match TRBD1. CDR1 is SEHNR, CDR2 FQNEAQ, per germline (reference sequence). With V trimmed by 1 base and J by 4 bases, 6 bases remained unmatched. The CDR3 sequence is 16 residues long. In DNA, the CDR3 is TGTGCCAGCAGCTTAGTTTCTGGGACAGGGTCAGATACGCAGTATTTT. Translating it yields CASSLVSGTGSDTQYF.

The chain uses TRBV19 and TRBJ1-3; D may be TRBD1 (5 bases). CDR1 is LNHDA, CDR2 SQIVND, per germline (reference sequence). This CDR3 region has 14 residues. V was shortened by 3 bases and J by 2 bases, with 8 bases between the two germline ends. DNA of the CDR3: TGTGCCAGTAGTATCGGGGGAGCTGGAAACACCATATATTTT. Protein product: CASSIGGAGNTIYF.

The genes are TRBV6-5 and TRBJ1-2; maybe TRBD1 (5 bases). This CDR3 spans 15 amino acids. Per the germline V gene, CDR1 is MNHEY and CDR2 is SVGAGI. Trimming shortened V by 5 bases and J by 7 bases, and 20 bases separated the two germline ends. CDR3 DNA sequence: TGTGCCAGCAGTAACCCGGGCAGGGCCCTCGGTGGCTACACCTTC. Encoded protein: CASSNPGRALGGYTF.

The rearrangement links TRBV11-2 to TRBJ1-3; D unclear. Germline V lookup: CDR1 SGHAT, CDR2 FQNNGV. Trimming left V 6 bases short and J 0 bases short, with 15 bases between. The CDR3 length is 16 residues. The CDR3 sequence: CASREVGGYSGNTIYF. The CDR3 DNA follows: TGTGCCAGCAGGGAAGTAGGAGGGTACTCTGGAAACACCATATATTTT. Looking up the rest from reference TRBV11-2 and TRBJ1-3 gives the full variable domain: EAGVAQSPRYKIIEKRQSVAFWCNPISGHATLYWYQQILGQGPKLLIQFQNNGVVDDSQLPKDRFSAERLKGVDSTLKIQPAKLEDSAVYLCASREVGGYSGNTIYFGEGSWLTVV.

This clone occurred a few times. This rearrangement joins TRBV6-4 to TRBJ2-1; D might be TRBD1 (5 bases). The V gene's germline CDR1 is MRHNA and CDR2 SNTAGT. Between the trimmed V and J ends, which lost 0 bases and 6 bases, there was a span of 12 bases. The CDR3 is 15 amino acids. The CDR3 is CASSDSGVESNEQFF. CDR3 DNA sequence: TGTGCCAGCAGTGACTCAGGGGTAGAGAGCAATGAGCAGTTCTTC.

The chain uses TRBV21-1 and TRBJ1-5; TRBD1, the table's D call, lacks a check against the DNA. TRBV21-1 constitutes a pseudogene. There are 17 residues in the CDR3. The DNA of the CDR3 is TGTGCCAGCAGCATGATACAGGACCGGTCCCAGGATCAGCCCCAGCATTTT. This encodes CASSMIQDRSQDQPQHF.

A few counts support this clone. This rearrangement joins TRBV4-3 to TRBJ2-2; the D gene is possibly TRBD2 (6 bases). Between the trimmed V and J ends, which lost 1 base and 6 bases, there was a span of 12 bases. Germline CDR1 reads LGHNA; CDR2 reads YSLEER. This CDR3 comprises 15 residues. CDR3 sequence (DNA): TGCGCCAGCAGCCAAGCGCGGAGGGGCGCCGGGGAGCTGTTTTTT. Protein sequence: CASSQARRGAGELFF.

This rearrangement joins TRBV3-1 (or the pseudogene TRBV3-2) to TRBJ2-7; D is unclear. This CDR3 is built from 12 residues. The germline V and J ends were trimmed by 4 bases and 2 bases, with 6 bases remaining between them. The germline V gene has CDR1 LGHDT and CDR2 YNNKEL (reference sequence). The DNA for the CDR3 is TGTGCCAGCAGCCTTTTAACCTACGAGCAGTACTTC. Protein: CASSLLTYEQYF.

This chain connects TRBV14 to TRBJ1-3; D is uncertain. CDR1 and CDR2 from the germline V gene are SGHDN and FVKESK. Trimming pared 2 bases from V and 0 bases from J, leaving 5 bases between. The CDR3 is made up of 14 amino acids. The CDR3 nucleotides are TGTGCCAGCAGCCAACAGTACTCTGGAAACACCATATATTTT. As protein: CASSQQYSGNTIYF.

The chain recombines TRBV2 with TRBJ2-1; 14 positions match TRBD2. CDR1 is SNHLY, CDR2 FYNNEI, per germline. Trimming cost V 6 bases and J 5 bases; bases outside gene matches: 12. This CDR3 is built from 18 residues. CDR3 DNA: TGTGCCAGCAGCTCGACTAGCGGGGGGGTCGGCCGCGACAATGAGCAGTTCTTC. Its protein product is CASSSTSGGVGRDNEQFF.

The chain uses TRBV9 and TRBJ2-1; perhaps TRBD1 as D (5 bases). CDR3 length: 14 residues. The germline V and J ends were trimmed by 0 bases and 3 bases, with 7 bases remaining between them. The germline CDR1 and CDR2 sequences are SGDLS and YYNGEE. CDR3 region: CASSVVDSYNEQFF. As DNA, the CDR3 is TGTGCCAGCAGCGTAGTCGACAGCTACAATGAGCAGTTCTTC. Supplemented by reference TRBV9 and TRBJ2-1, the full variable domain reads DSGVTQTPKHLITATGQRVTLRCSPRSGDLSVYWYQQSLDQGLQFLIQYYNGEERAKGNILERFSAQQFPDLHSELNLSSLELGDSALYFCASSVVDSYNEQFFGPGTRLTVL.

This chain uses TRBV2 with TRBJ2-7, with no clear D. Trimming pared 3 bases from V and 0 bases from J, leaving 6 bases between. Germline assignment: CDR1 SNHLY and CDR2 FYNNEI. This CDR3 contains 13 residues. CDR3 in amino acids: CASSDGASYEQYF. The DNA for the CDR3 is TGTGCCAGCAGTGACGGAGCCTCCTACGAGCAGTACTTC.

The V call is TRBV5-1, the J call TRBJ2-3, with D perhaps matching TRBD1 (8 bases). V lost 4 bases to trimming and J lost 5 bases, with 14 bases between them. CDR3 size: 14 residues. Germline assignment: CDR1 SGHRS and CDR2 YFSETQ. The CDR3 loop reads CASSPDREGDTQYF. CDR3 bases: TGCGCCAGCAGCCCGGACAGGGAGGGAGATACGCAGTATTTT.

In this sample, this clone turned up once. The chain recombines TRBV4-1 with TRBJ2-7; TRBD2 might be the D (5 bases). The CDR3 consists of 19 residues. The ends were cut back, 2 bases at V and 1 base at J, with 24 bases in the middle. The germline V gene has CDR1 MGHRA and CDR2 YSYEKL. The CDR3 spells CASSQLASEDRPFSYEQYF. The CDR3 region has the DNA TGCGCCAGCAGCCAACTAGCCTCCGAGGACCGACCTTTTTCCTACGAGCAGTACTTC.

V and J are TRBV12-5 and TRBJ2-7; tentative D call: TRBD2 (6 bases). V lost 3 bases and J 4 bases, leaving 16 bases between the germline ends. The CDR3 covers 15 residues. CDR1 is LGHNT, CDR2 FRNRAP, per germline. The CDR3, as DNA: TGTGCTAGTGGTTTTTATCGGGGGTCTGGGTACGAGCAGTACTTC. Protein sequence: CASGFYRGSGYEQYF.

The chain uses TRBV27 and TRBJ1-1; weak D call: TRBD1 (6 bases). CDR1 is MNHEY, CDR2 SMNVEV, per germline (reference sequence). V gave up 4 bases and J gave up 0 bases, with 18 bases separating them. The CDR3 is 17 amino acids. DNA of the CDR3: TGTGCCAGCAGTTCCCGAGGGGGTACCTTCATGAACACTGAAGCTTTCTTT. Its translation is CASSSRGGTFMNTEAFF.

This clone appeared a few times. This chain links TRBV11-2 with TRBJ2-7; no clear D. Germline-derived CDR1 and CDR2 are SGHAT and FQNNGV. The CDR3 totals 14 residues. With 4 bases removed from V and 3 bases from J, the gap between germline ends came to 13 bases. CDR3 amino acids: CASSSQQLNYEQYF. The DNA for the CDR3 is TGTGCCAGCAGCTCCCAACAATTAAACTACGAGCAGTACTTC.

This clone was detected only once. The genes are TRBV4-1 and TRBJ1-2, with no clear D. Trimming took 1 base from V and 2 from J, leaving 8 bases between them. The CDR3 has 14 residues. The V gene's germline CDR1 is MGHRA and CDR2 YSYEKL. The CDR3 loop reads CASSQVGTNYGYTF. CDR3 in DNA: TGCGCCAGCAGCCAAGTTGGCACGAACTATGGCTACACCTTC.

The gene calls are TRBV5-1 and TRBJ2-2; TRBD1 aligns across 7 bases. The junction had 3 bases not matched to a gene; V was cut back by 0 bases and J by 4 bases. Looked up from germline, CDR1 is SGHRS and CDR2 is YFSETQ. The CDR3 loop spans 15 amino acids. The CDR3 DNA follows: TGCGCCAGCAGCTTGGACAGGGGCGGCACCGGGGAGCTGTTTTTT. This encodes CASSLDRGGTGELFF.

With regard to this clone: A junction boundary mismatches the germline segment, possibly from a read error. J is TRBJ2-1 and V is TRBV11-3, with 11 nucleotides matching TRBD1. Germline values: CDR1 SGHNT, CDR2 YENEEA. The CDR3 length is 18 residues. The CDR3: CASSLVGTGGGRYTEQFF. The CDR3 nucleotides read TGTGCCAGCAGCTTAGTTGGGACAGGGGGAGGTCGATACACTGAGCAGTTCTTC.

J is TRBJ1-2 and V is TRBV9; D is undetermined. Germline CDR1 reads SGDLS; CDR2 reads YYNGEE. The CDR3 totals 13 residues. Trimming took off 0 bases at V and 7 bases at J, with 10 bases between the two ends. The CDR3 loop is CASSVGEFGGYTF. In nucleotides, the CDR3 is TGTGCCAGCAGCGTAGGCGAATTTGGTGGCTACACCTTC.

The chain employs TRBV28 and TRBJ2-2, with 10 positions matching TRBD1. Looked up from germline, CDR1 is MDHEN and CDR2 is SYDVKM. The V segment lost 5 bases and the J segment 8 bases; nucleotides outside the gene matches: 11. CDR3 length: 16 residues. The CDR3 reads CASSPPGQGLTGELFF. For the CDR3, the DNA is TGTGCCAGCAGTCCCCCGGGACAGGGGTTAACAGGGGAGCTGTTTTTT.

This rearrangement joins TRBV29-1 to TRBJ1-2; D might be TRBD1 (5 bases). This CDR3 comprises 14 residues. Trimming shortened V by 3 bases and J by 2 bases, and 13 bases separated the two germline ends. Germline assignment: CDR1 SQVTM and CDR2 ANQGSEA. The CDR3 nucleotides are TGCAGCGTTGATGGGGCAGGGCCAAACTATGGCTACACCTTC. Its translation is CSVDGAGPNYGYTF.

This chain joins TRBV2 and TRBJ1-2; 8 bases agree with TRBD1. Germline V lookup: CDR1 SNHLY, CDR2 FYNNEI. J gave up 0 bases and V 4 bases, and 1 base lay outside the gene matches. The CDR3 is made up of 14 amino acids. The CDR3 loop is CASSGQGSNYGYTF. The CDR3 region has the DNA TGTGCCAGCAGTGGACAGGGGTCTAACTATGGCTACACCTTC.

J is TRBJ1-1 and V is TRBV5-1; D perhaps matches TRBD1 (6 bases). Trimming left V 0 bases short and J 1 base short, with 13 bases between. Germline V lookup: CDR1 SGHRS, CDR2 YFSETQ. This CDR3 spans 16 amino acids. The CDR3 coding sequence is TGCGCCAGCAGCTTGGCGACAGGAAGGGGGAACACTGAAGCTTTCTTT. Translating gives CASSLATGRGNTEAFF.

This clone occurred a few times. The CDR3 DNA reads as TGTGCCAGCAGCCAAGATCTCCCAGTAGGCGGGGGGGCCGCCTACGAGCAGTACTTC. Protein: CASSQDLPVGGGAAYEQYF. This rearrangement joins TRBV4-2 to TRBJ2-7, with 9 positions matching TRBD2. CDR3 size: 19 residues. V gave up 0 bases and J gave up 2 bases; unmatched junction bases: 14. The V gene's germline CDR1 is LGHNA and CDR2 YNFKEQ.